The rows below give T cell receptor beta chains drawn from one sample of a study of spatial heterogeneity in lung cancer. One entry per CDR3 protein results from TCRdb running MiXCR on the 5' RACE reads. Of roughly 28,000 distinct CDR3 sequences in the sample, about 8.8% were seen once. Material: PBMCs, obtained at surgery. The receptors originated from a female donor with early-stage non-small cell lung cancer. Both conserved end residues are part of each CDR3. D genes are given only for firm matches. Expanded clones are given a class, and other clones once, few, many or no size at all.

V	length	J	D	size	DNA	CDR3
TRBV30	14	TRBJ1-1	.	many	TGTGCCTGGATGGTAGGTAGCAGGGCCACTGAAGCTTTCTTT	CAWMVGSRATEAFF
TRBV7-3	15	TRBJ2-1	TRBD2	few	TGTGCCAGCAGTCCCGGGACTAGCGGGAGCTATGAGCAGTTCTTC	CASSPGTSGSYEQFF
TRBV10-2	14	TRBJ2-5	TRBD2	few	TGCGCCAGCAGGGGGACTAGCGGTAGAGAGGCCCAGTACTTC	CASRGTSGREAQYF
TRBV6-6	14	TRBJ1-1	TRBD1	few	TGTGCCAGCACCCCAGGGACAGCGAGCACTGAAGCTTTCTTT	CASTPGTASTEAFF
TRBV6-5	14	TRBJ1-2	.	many	TGTGCCAGCAGACGGACCGAAAAGCACTATGGCTACACCTTC	CASRRTEKHYGYTF
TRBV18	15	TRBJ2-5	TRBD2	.	TGTGCCAGCTCACCGGGACTAGCGACCGGAGGGACCCAGTACTTC	CASSPGLATGGTQYF
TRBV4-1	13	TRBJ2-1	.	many	TGCGCCAGCAGCCTTGGGGTTTACAATGAGCAGTTCTTC	CASSLGVYNEQFF
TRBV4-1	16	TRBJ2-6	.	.	TGCGCCAGCAGCCAGGGCCAATACTCAGGGGCCAACGTCCTGACTTTC	CASSQGQYSGANVLTF
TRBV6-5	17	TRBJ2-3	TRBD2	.	TGTGCCAGCAGTTACTCGGGTCTAGCGGGGCCCTATGGTACGCAGTATTTT	CASSYSGLAGPYGTQYF
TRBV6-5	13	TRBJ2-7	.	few	TGTGCCAGCAGCCCCTGGAATGCATACGAGCAGTACTTC	CASSPWNAYEQYF
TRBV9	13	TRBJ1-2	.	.	TGTGCCAGCAGCTCCCCCGGGACCTATGGCTACACCTTC	CASSSPGTYGYTF
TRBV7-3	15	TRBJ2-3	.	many	TGTGCCAGCGGCCTGGGCGGTGAGGGCGCAGATACGCAGTATTTT	CASGLGGEGADTQYF
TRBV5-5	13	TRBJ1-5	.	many	TGTGCCAGCAATTCAGGGGTCAATCAGCCCCAGCATTTT	CASNSGVNQPQHF
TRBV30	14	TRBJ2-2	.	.	TGTGCCTGGAGTTTATCATTCTTGGACGGGGAGCTGTTTTTT	CAWSLSFLDGELFF
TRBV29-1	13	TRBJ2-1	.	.	TGCAGCGTGGGGAGGCCCCGGGACAATGAGCAGTTCTTC	CSVGRPRDNEQFF
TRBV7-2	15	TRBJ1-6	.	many	TGTGCCAGCAGCTCCCGACAGAGTTCAGATTCACCCCTCCACTTT	CASSSRQSSDSPLHF
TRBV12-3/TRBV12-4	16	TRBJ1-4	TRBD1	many	TGTGCCAGCAGTTTCGGACAGGGAACGCGGGGTGAAAAACTGTTTTTT	CASSFGQGTRGEKLFF
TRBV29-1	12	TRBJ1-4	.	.	TGCAGTTCTGGGGGGGGACATGAAAAACTGTTTTTT	CSSGGGHEKLFF
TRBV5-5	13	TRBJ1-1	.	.	TGTGCCAGCAGCCATACAATAAACACTGAAGCTTTCTTT	CASSHTINTEAFF
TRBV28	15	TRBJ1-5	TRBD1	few	TGTGCCAGCAGTCCGATGACAGGGCGGAATCAGCCCCAGCATTTT	CASSPMTGRNQPQHF
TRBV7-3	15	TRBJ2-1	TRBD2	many	TGTGCCAGCAGCTCCGGACTAGCGGGATACAATGAGCAGTTCTTC	CASSSGLAGYNEQFF
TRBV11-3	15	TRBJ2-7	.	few	TGTGCCAGCAGCTTAGGCGGGACAGAAATTTACGAGCAGTACTTC	CASSLGGTEIYEQYF
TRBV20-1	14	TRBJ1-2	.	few	TGCAGTGCCGCCGAAGGGCCGGAAAACTATGGCTACACCTTC	CSAAEGPENYGYTF
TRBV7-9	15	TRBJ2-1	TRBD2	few	TGTGCCAGCAGCTACGGACTAGCGGGAGACAATGAGCAGTTCTTC	CASSYGLAGDNEQFF
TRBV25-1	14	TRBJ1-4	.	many	TGTGCCAGCAGTACCAACGAGGTTTCGGGAAAACTGTTTTTT	CASSTNEVSGKLFF
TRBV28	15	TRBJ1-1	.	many	TGTGCCAGCAGTTTTCTGACAATACGTCTCACTGAAGCTTTCTTT	CASSFLTIRLTEAFF
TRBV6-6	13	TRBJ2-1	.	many	TGTGCCAGCAGTTACGACACCTACAATGAGCAGTTCTTC	CASSYDTYNEQFF
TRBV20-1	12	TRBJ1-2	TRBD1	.	TGCACCTGGGACAGGGGAGGGAATGGCTACACCTTC	CTWDRGGNGYTF
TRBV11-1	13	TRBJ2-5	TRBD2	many	TGTGCCAGCAGCTCCGGACTAGAACAGACCCAGTACTTC	CASSSGLEQTQYF
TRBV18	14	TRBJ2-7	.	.	TGTGCCAGCTCAGGAACAGGGCTCGGCTACGAGCAGTACTTC	CASSGTGLGYEQYF
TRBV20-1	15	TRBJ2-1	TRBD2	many	TGCAGTGCTAGAGGACCCGGGACTAGCTTGGATGAGCAGTTCTTC	CSARGPGTSLDEQFF
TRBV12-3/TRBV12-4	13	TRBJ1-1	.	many	TGTGCCAGCAGTTTACTGGAGAACACTGAAGCTTTCTTT	CASSLLENTEAFF
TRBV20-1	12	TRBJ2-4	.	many	TGCAGTGCTGAACCCCGACTAGACCTTCAGTACTTC	CSAEPRLDLQYF
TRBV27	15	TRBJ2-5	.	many	TGTGCCAGCAGTTTAAATGGGGGAGGCAGGGAGACCCAGTACTTC	CASSLNGGGRETQYF
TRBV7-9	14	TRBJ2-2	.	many	TGTGCCAGCAGCGCCGGGGGGAACACCGGGGAGCTGTTTTTT	CASSAGGNTGELFF
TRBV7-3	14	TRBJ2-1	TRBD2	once	TGTGCCAGCAGCTCCGGACTAGCTCCCTATGAGCAGTTCTTC	CASSSGLAPYEQFF
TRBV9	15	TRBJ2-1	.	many	TGTGCCAGCTCCCGAAGGGGGGAGTCCTTCGATGAGCAGTTCTTC	CASSRRGESFDEQFF
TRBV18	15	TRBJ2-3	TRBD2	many	TGTGCCAGCTCACCACGACTAGCGGGCACAGATACGCAGTATTTT	CASSPRLAGTDTQYF
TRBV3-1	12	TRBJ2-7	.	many	TGTGCCAGCAGCCCAGACCTATACGAGCAGTACTTC	CASSPDLYEQYF
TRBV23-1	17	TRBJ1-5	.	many	TGCGCCAGCAGTCCCACAGCCGGGACAAGGGGCAATCAGCCCCAGCATTTT	CASSPTAGTRGNQPQHF
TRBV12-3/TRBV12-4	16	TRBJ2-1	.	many	TGTGCCAGCAGTTTGCCTGACGGCCCTGTGAGCAATGAGCAGTTCTTC	CASSLPDGPVSNEQFF